The 26 T cell receptor beta chains presented below share a single source sample, sequenced in a study of early T cells in non-severe SARS-CoV-2 infection. TCRdb re-analysed the 5' RACE reads in MiXCR, keeping a single row per CDR3 protein. Of 75,000 or so distinct CDR3 sequences listed, approximately 10% are singletons. The specimen was whole blood, collected at baseline. The receptor source for this set is an adult who was a healthcare worker with PCR-confirmed SARS-CoV-2 infection or an uninfected control (not recorded which).

The rearrangement uses TRBV29-1 and TRBJ1-1; D gene unclear. V gave up 3 bases and J gave up 6 bases, with 14 bases separating them. This CDR3 contains 13 residues. The germline V gene has CDR1 SQVTM and CDR2 ANQGSEA. The CDR3, as DNA: TGCAGCGTTGAGAGGAAGGGAGCACCTGAAGCTTTCTTT. Translating it yields CSVERKGAPEAFF.

The rearrangement links TRBV7-2 to TRBJ1-5; no reliable D call. There are 15 residues in the CDR3. The germline CDR1 and CDR2 sequences are SGHTA and FQGNSA. Trimming cost V 1 base and J 1 base, with 8 bases left between them. CDR3 bases: TGTGCCAGCAGCTTAGGAGGGTTGAGCAATCAGCCCCAGCATTTT. Its translation: CASSLGGLSNQPQHF.

This clonotype was seen ten or more times. The rearrangement uses TRBV11-3 and TRBJ2-7; D is uncertain. Per germline, CDR1 SGHNT and CDR2 YENEEA. The CDR3 sequence is 14 residues long. Trimming took 1 base from V and 0 from J, leaving 7 bases between them. The CDR3 reads CASSLVLSSYEQYF. CDR3 sequence (DNA): TGTGCCAGCAGCTTAGTTCTAAGCTCCTACGAGCAGTACTTC.

This clonotype was observed many times. CDR3 residues: CASSQEGQGARYGYTF. The CDR3, as DNA: TGTGCCAGCAGCCAAGAAGGACAGGGGGCACGGTATGGCTACACCTTC. The rearrangement joins TRBV14 to TRBJ1-2; TRBD1 agrees at 11 bases. The junction had 5 bases not matched to a gene; V was cut back by 0 bases and J by 5 bases. The CDR3 has 16 amino acids. Germline V CDR1 and CDR2: SGHDN, FVKESK.

The chain recombines TRBV11-2 with TRBJ1-6; no definite D call. Germline loops: CDR1 SGHAT, CDR2 FQNNGV. V was shortened by 0 bases and J by 10 bases, with 1 base between the two germline ends. The CDR3 has 11 residues. DNA of the CDR3: TGTGCCAGCAGCTTAGAATCACCCCTCCACTTT. The encoded protein is CASSLESPLHF.

On this clonotype itself: This may arise from a read error, as a much more abundant clone is one base away. The CDR3 DNA follows: TGTGCCAGCAGCTCCAGGGGCACCGGGGAGCTGTTTTTT. This encodes CASSSRGTGELFF. The genes are TRBV3-1 and TRBJ2-2, with D possibly being TRBD1 (6 bases). CDR3 length: 13 amino acids. V dropped 5 bases and J dropped 4 bases, with 8 bases sitting between them. Germline CDR1 LGHDT, CDR2 YNNKEL (reference sequence).

The rearrangement uses TRBV7-9 and TRBJ2-5; D ambiguous. CDR1 is SEHNR, CDR2 FQNEAQ, per germline (reference sequence). There are 13 residues in the CDR3. V lost 3 bases, J lost 2 bases, and 7 bases lay in between. The CDR3 protein is CASSFTKQETQYF. For the CDR3, the DNA is TGTGCCAGCAGCTTTACCAAACAAGAGACCCAGTACTTC.

In its sample, this clonotype was seen many times. The chain is built from TRBV7-2 and TRBJ2-5, with TRBD1 matching 8 bases. Germline V gives CDR1 SGHTA, CDR2 FQGNSA. After removal of 4 bases from V and 13 bases from J, the junction contained 17 bases not matched to a gene. This CDR3 comprises 15 residues. The CDR3 sequence: CASSSQTRTGSQMYF. In DNA, the CDR3 is TGTGCCAGCAGCTCCCAGACCCGGACAGGGAGTCAGATGTACTTC.

The rearrangement joins TRBV24-1 to TRBJ2-1, with TRBD2 matching over 7 bases. The germline CDR1 and CDR2 sequences are KGHDR and SFDVKD. The length of the CDR3 is 14 residues. Germline trimming cut 9 bases from V and 8 bases from J; bases unmatched to any gene: 12. The CDR3 region is CATRGASGTHEQFF. CDR3 DNA sequence: TGTGCCACCCGAGGGGCTAGCGGTACACATGAGCAGTTCTTC.

This clonotype has a count of ten or more. This sequence joins TRBV7-8 and TRBJ2-3; D is uncertain. This CDR3 has 16 amino acids. V lost 1 base to trimming and J lost 3 bases, with 14 bases between them. Per germline, CDR1 SGHVS and CDR2 FQNEAQ. Here the CDR3 reads CASSLDLSGSTDTQYF. In DNA, the CDR3 is TGTGCCAGCAGCTTAGACTTGTCTGGTTCGACAGATACGCAGTATTTT.

This clonotype was detected ten times or more. V usage is TRBV3-1 and J usage is TRBJ1-1, with D uncertain. The CDR3 sequence is 15 residues long. V was trimmed by 4 bases and J by 0 bases, leaving 12 bases between them. The germline V gene has CDR1 LGHDT and CDR2 YNNKEL (reference sequence). The chain's CDR3 is CASSPEATVNTEAFF. The DNA of the CDR3 is TGTGCCAGCAGCCCTGAGGCTACAGTGAACACTGAAGCTTTCTTT. Looking up the rest from reference TRBV3-1 and TRBJ1-1 gives the full variable domain: DTAVSQTPKYLVTQMGNDKSIKCEQNLGHDTMYWYKQDSKKFLKIMFSYNNKELIINETVPNRFSPKSPDKAHLNLHINSLELGDSAVYFCASSPEATVNTEAFFGQGTRLTVV.

This clonotype came up a few times. This chain connects TRBV6-2 or TRBV6-3 to TRBJ2-5, with 11 bases that match TRBD2. Germline lookup yields CDR1 MNHEY and CDR2 SVGEGT. This CDR3 is built from 14 residues. V lost 10 bases and J lost 0; bases outside the gene matches: 4. The CDR3 sequence: CATRLAGNQETQYF. The CDR3 nucleotides read TGTGCCACACGACTAGCGGGAAACCAAGAGACCCAGTACTTC.

This clonotype was found a few times. The gene calls are TRBV20-1 and TRBJ2-6, with D unresolved. CDR1 DFQATT and CDR2 SNEGSKA come from the germline V gene (reference sequence). Trimming took off 3 bases at V and 1 base at J, with 1 base between the two ends. This CDR3 has 12 amino acids. CDR3 sequence: CSARSGANVLTF. CDR3 DNA: TGCAGTGCTAGGTCTGGGGCCAACGTCCTGACTTTC.

The CDR3 region has the DNA TGCAGCATGACAGGGGATAGCAATGAGCAGTTCTTC. It specifies CSMTGDSNEQFF. This rearrangement joins TRBV29-1 to TRBJ2-1; 8 bases match TRBD1. Germline V lookup: CDR1 SQVTM, CDR2 ANQGSEA. Trimming at V came to 8 bases and at J to 6 bases, leaving 6 bases not matched to a gene. The CDR3 covers 12 residues.

The chain links TRBV11-1 to TRBJ2-7; TRBD2 matches at 11 bases. CDR3 length: 13 residues. J was trimmed by 2 bases and V by 8 bases; bases with no gene match: 2. Germline lookup yields CDR1 SGHAT and CDR2 FQDESV (reference sequence). CDR3 in amino acids: CASGTSGTYEQYF. The CDR3 DNA reads TGTGCCAGCGGGACTAGCGGTACCTACGAGCAGTACTTC.

The chain joins TRBV2 to TRBJ2-7, with 13 bases identical to TRBD2. V gave up 4 bases and J gave up 7 bases; unmatched junction bases: 10. Germline V gene sequence: CDR1 SNHLY, CDR2 FYNNEI. The CDR3 is 16 residues long. The CDR3 region is CASSGGRLAGGLEQYF. The CDR3 nucleotides are TGTGCCAGCAGTGGGGGAAGACTAGCGGGAGGCCTGGAGCAGTACTTC.

The chain recombines TRBV14 with TRBJ2-3; D perhaps matches TRBD2 (6 bases). The CDR3 sequence is 15 residues long. Trimming shortened V by 4 bases and J by 5 bases, and 16 bases separated the two germline ends. CDR1 is SGHDN and CDR2 is FVKESK in the germline V gene. The CDR3 sequence is CASSRDLPGVDTQYF. For the CDR3, the DNA is TGTGCCAGCAGCCGCGATTTGCCGGGGGTAGATACGCAGTATTTT.

The CDR3 region is CASSQRDRGYNSPLHF. The CDR3 nucleotides read TGCGCCAGCAGCCAAAGGGACAGGGGTTATAATTCACCCCTCCACTTT. This chain joins TRBV4-3 and TRBJ1-6; 10 positions agree with TRBD1. V lost 2 bases and J lost 4; bases outside the gene matches: 2. Germline CDR1 is LGHNA and CDR2 is YSLEER. CDR3 length: 16 amino acids.

This clonotype has a count of ten or more. This sequence joins TRBV20-1 and TRBJ1-1, with D unresolved. The CDR3 sequence is 12 residues long. V was cut by 6 bases and J by 7 bases, with 15 bases left in between. The germline V gene encodes CDR1 DFQATT and CDR2 SNEGSKA (reference sequence). CDR3 in amino acids: CSADTGSLEAFF. The CDR3 nucleotides read TGCAGTGCCGATACCGGGAGCCTTGAAGCTTTCTTT.

This clonotype has ten or more counts. This chain joins TRBV19 and TRBJ1-1; D is unclear. The V and J ends lost 2 bases and 7 bases respectively, with 8 bases between them. Germline CDR1 and CDR2: LNHDA and SQIVND (reference sequence). This CDR3 contains 12 residues. CDR3 loop: CASSIIPNEAFF. The DNA for the CDR3 is TGTGCCAGTAGTATAATCCCCAATGAAGCTTTCTTT. Filled out from reference TRBV19 and TRBJ1-1, the complete variable domain reads DGGITQSPKYLFRKEGQNVTLSCEQNLNHDAMYWYRQDPGQGLRLIYYSQIVNDFQKGDIAEGYSVSREKKESFPLTVTSAQKNPTAFYLCASSIIPNEAFFGQGTRLTVV.

V usage is TRBV5-1 and J usage is TRBJ2-2; possibly TRBD1 for D (5 bases). The V and J ends lost 0 bases and 1 base respectively, with 10 bases between them. The CDR3 has 16 amino acids. Germline values: CDR1 SGHRS, CDR2 YFSETQ. CDR3 in amino acids: CASSLGPGQNTGELFF. CDR3 DNA: TGCGCCAGCAGCTTGGGGCCAGGACAGAACACCGGGGAGCTGTTTTTT.

The chain recombines TRBV29-1 with TRBJ1-4; 8 bases map to TRBD1. CDR1 is SQVTM and CDR2 is ANQGSEA in the germline V gene. The V gene end was trimmed by 4 bases and the J gene end by 8 bases; junction bases not matched to a gene: 3. The CDR3 is 12 amino acids. The CDR3 DNA reads TGCAGCGTTGTACGACAGGGGGAAAAACTGTTTTTT. Amino acids: CSVVRQGEKLFF. Based on the CDR3 plus reference TRBV29-1 and TRBJ1-4, the full variable domain is SAVISQKPSRDICQRGTSLTIQCQVDSQVTMMFWYRQQPGQSLTLIATANQGSEATYESGFVIDKFPISRPNLTFSTLTVSNMSPEDSSIYLCSVVRQGEKLFFGSGTQLSVL.

The V and J genes are TRBV6-5 and TRBJ2-7; TRBD1 matches at 12 bases. Germline CDR1 and CDR2: MNHEY and SVGAGI. Losses at the gene ends were 4 bases for V and 4 bases for J; bases not matched to a gene: 2. This CDR3 contains 14 residues. The CDR3 DNA sequence: TGTGCCAGCAGTTGGGGACAGGGGGCGTACGAGCAGTACTTC. Amino acids: CASSWGQGAYEQYF.

This chain uses TRBV5-4 with TRBJ1-2, with a weak D call TRBD1 (6 bases). Trimming shortened V by 5 bases and J by 1 base, and 12 bases separated the two germline ends. This CDR3 spans 14 amino acids. The germline V gene has CDR1 SGHNT and CDR2 YYREEE (reference sequence). CDR3 in DNA: TGTGCCAGCAGACCTGGACAGCTTAACTATGGCTACACCTTC. This codes for CASRPGQLNYGYTF.

This clonotype was counted a few times. The chain employs TRBV10-3 and TRBJ1-3; no clear D. Germline values: CDR1 ENHRY, CDR2 SYGVKD. V lost 10 bases, J lost 1 base, and 14 bases lay in between. The CDR3 loop spans 14 amino acids. The CDR3 spells CATKWLESGNTIYF. The CDR3 region has the DNA TGTGCCACCAAATGGCTGGAATCTGGAAACACCATATATTTT.

V usage is TRBV27 and J usage is TRBJ2-1; no clear D. Looked up from germline, CDR1 is MNHEY and CDR2 is SMNVEV (reference sequence). The germline V and J ends were trimmed by 5 bases and 2 bases, with 10 bases remaining between them. The CDR3 has 14 residues. CDR3 DNA: TGTGCCAGCAGTAAGCCGAGCCCCTACAATGAGCAGTTCTTC. Its translation: CASSKPSPYNEQFF.